The 3 T cell receptor beta chains reported below all come from one sample, sequenced in a study of shared clonotypes between healthy human individuals. Generated by immunoSEQ multiplex PCR, the TCRdb table keeps only in-frame clones and is missing some. The sample records 2,100,000 or so clones, roughly 95% being singletons. Sequenced material: naive CD4+ T cells sorted from blood. Subset reported: CD45RA+ positively selected. The receptors stem from a man aged 18 to 29 in good health.

V is TRBV6-5 and J is TRBJ1-1, with D possibly matching TRBD1 (6 bases). The V and J ends lost 8 bases and 7 bases respectively, with 20 bases between them. Germline lookup yields CDR1 MNHEY and CDR2 SVGAGI. The CDR3 is 14 residues long. CDR3 sequence: CASLPSYGGREAFF. The CDR3 DNA sequence: TGTGCCAGCCTCCCCTCTTACGGGGGGCGTGAAGCTTTCTTT.

A note on this clone: Other DNA sequences in the same sample also yield this CDR3. The chain links TRBV18 to TRBJ2-7; 11 bases are a match to TRBD1. The CDR3 loop spans 14 amino acids. Germline V gives CDR1 KGHSH, CDR2 LQKENI. Losses at the gene ends were 3 bases for V and 3 bases for J; bases not matched to a gene: 1. The chain's CDR3 is CASSPGTGGYEQYF. For the CDR3, the DNA is TGTGCCAGCTCACCCGGGACAGGGGGCTACGAGCAGTACTTC.

V and J are TRBV4-1 and TRBJ2-5, with 8 bases aligning to TRBD2. In germline, CDR1 is MGHRA, CDR2 YSYEKL. The CDR3 length is 16 residues. V dropped 0 bases and J dropped 5; count of bases not matched to a gene: 8. This chain's CDR3 is CASSQDRDSGTETQYF. The DNA of the CDR3 is TGCGCCAGCAGCCAAGACCGGGATAGCGGGACGGAGACCCAGTACTTC.